The sequence of this T cell receptor beta chain was determined in a study of molecular identifiers for immune sequencing clone quantification. This CDR3 region has 13 residues. Per germline, CDR1 DFQATT and CDR2 SNEGSKA (reference sequence). Trimming removed 0 bases from V and 5 bases from J, with 7 bases in between. TCRdb processed the PCR reads anew with MiXCR; each CDR3 protein has one entry. The data show tens of thousands of distinct CDR3 sequences, with less than 20% seen just once and approximately 1.5% held by the top ten. Sorting defined naive CD8 T cells as CD8+CD4-CCR7+CD45RA+. In this sample, this clonotype is medium-sized. Its specificity is not known. Study-wide findings and caveats: Clones carrying above 20 RNA copies accounted for over 97% of effector molecules, under 1% in naive cells.

V usage is TRBV20-1 and J usage is TRBJ2-2, with D possibly being TRBD2 (6 bases). The clonotype was recovered from a human donor in good health. Some libraries in this study had Jurkat cell RNA spiked in. Material for sequencing was naive CD8+ T cells from blood, with Jurkat cell RNA spiked in. The subset here: FACS-sorted CD8+CD4-CCR7+CD45RA+ naive T cells. The CDR3 loop is CSARDAGTGELFF. CDR3 coding DNA: TGCAGTGCTAGAGATGCGGGAACCGGGGAGCTGTTTTTT.